This TCR beta chain is drawn from a study of cytomegalovirus exposure and HLA in healthy donors. V shed 3 bases and J shed 2 bases, with 14 bases lying between them. CDR3 length equals 15 residues. From germline, CDR1 is GTSNPN and CDR2 SVGIG (reference sequence). This clone has a single count. Its antigen is not identified. The PCR employed 60 Vbeta primers together with 13 Jbeta primers. Sequencing used immunoSEQ multiplex PCR; TCRdb keeps in-frame clones, though not all of them. The sample shows more than 250,000 clones, roughly 89% of them seen only once. The study, taken as a whole, reports: Common viral pathogens seemed to be connected with several of the most significant clusters, according to a later analysis.

V gene TRBV30 combines with J gene TRBJ1-5, with D possibly being TRBD1 (5 bases). Sequenced sample: PBMCs. The source of this sequence is a woman younger than 35 in good health and CMV-seronegative. CDR3 nucleotide sequence: TGTGCCTGGAGCTTACCCCCGACAGGCAATCAGCCCCAGCATTTT. This sequence encodes CAWSLPPTGNQPQHF.